This T cell receptor (beta chain) was observed in a study of Ad26.COV2.S vaccination and SARS-CoV-2 variants. The method was immunoSEQ multiplex PCR; TCRdb's version includes in-frame clones alone and lacks a portion of them. The sample lists 350,000 to 500,000 clones; around 87% were seen once. Treatment denoted: some 20 received Ad26.COV2.S at low or high dose, single or two shots; several received placebo; per-sample allocation not given. Each sample was drawn 63 days after the first injection (of vaccine or placebo). As its vector, the vaccine had Ad26, which expressed Wuhan-strain SARS-CoV-2 spike. Trimming at V came to 2 bases and at J to 3 bases, leaving 1 base not matched to a gene. The CDR3 runs 13 residues. Germline CDR1 and CDR2: SGHRS and YFSETQ. About this clone: The antigen is unknown.

The study, taken as a whole, reports: Vaccinees displayed broader spike-specific TCR repertoires than placebo recipients. Vaccinees and placebo recipients showed similar non-spike TCR breadth.

Sequencing used peripheral blood, obtained in a trial of Ad26.COV2.S vaccine versus placebo. This TCR derives from a person between 18 and 65 years old who received the Ad26.COV2.S COVID-19 vaccine or a placebo. V and J are TRBV5-1 and TRBJ2-5, with 7 bases fitting TRBD1. CDR3 sequence: CASSFQGEETQYF. CDR3 sequence (DNA): TGCGCCAGCAGCTTTCAGGGGGAAGAGACCCAGTACTTC.